Listed here are 20 T cell receptor beta chains from one sample, sequenced in a study of control samples from healthy donors and cancer patients. This table comes from immunoSEQ multiplex PCR, and its TCRdb copy is limited to in-frame clones, with some not included. Of approximately 69,000 clones listed, roughly nine tenths are singletons. Sequenced: PBMCs. The source is a man between 60 and 75 years old with colorectal cancer.

The V and J genes are TRBV7-3 and TRBJ2-2, with TRBD2 identical over 9 bases. The junction had 13 bases not matched to a gene; V was cut back by 10 bases and J by 4 bases. This CDR3 contains 16 residues. Germline CDR1 is SGHTA and CDR2 is FQGTGA. CDR3 loop: CATRVAGAPGTGELFF. The CDR3 nucleotides read TGTGCCACCAGGGTAGCGGGGGCCCCGGGCACCGGGGAGCTGTTTTTT.

The rearrangement uses TRBV5-1 and TRBJ1-1; D may be TRBD1 (5 bases). CDR1 is SGHRS and CDR2 is YFSETQ in the germline V gene. The CDR3 consists of 15 residues. Trimming shortened V by 0 bases and J by 6 bases, and 15 bases separated the two germline ends. The chain's CDR3 is CASSLGQGDWAEAFF. CDR3 sequence (DNA): TGCGCCAGCAGCTTGGGGCAGGGCGATTGGGCTGAAGCTTTCTTT.

The CDR3 coding sequence is TGTGCCAGCAGTTACACAGGGGGCGCGGACACCATATATTTT. The encoded protein is CASSYTGGADTIYF. This sequence joins TRBV6-6 and TRBJ1-3; 9 bases map to TRBD1. This CDR3 contains 14 residues. Germline V gene lookup returns CDR1 MNHNY and CDR2 SVGAGI (reference sequence). V was clipped by 2 bases and J by 8 bases; unmatched bases: 4.

The chain is built from TRBV28 and TRBJ2-6; D is perhaps TRBD1 (5 bases). There are 15 residues in the CDR3. CDR1 is MDHEN and CDR2 is SYDVKM in the germline V gene. The V end was cut by 5 bases, the J end by 1 base, with 9 bases between. Here the CDR3 DNA reads TGTGCCAGCAGTAGAAGGGGTTCTGGGGCCAACGTCCTGACTTTC. Protein: CASSRRGSGANVLTF.

J is TRBJ2-7 and V is TRBV5-1, with D possibly TRBD2 on 6 matching bases. CDR1 and CDR2 (germline): SGHRS, YFSETQ. CDR3 length: 14 residues. Trimming pared 0 bases from V and 5 bases from J, leaving 12 bases between. The CDR3 sequence is CASSLEGRTDEQYF. The DNA for the CDR3 is TGCGCCAGCAGCTTGGAGGGGAGGACCGACGAGCAGTACTTC.

V and J are TRBV6-6 and TRBJ1-6, with D maybe TRBD1 (5 bases). Germline-derived CDR1 and CDR2 are MNHNY and SVGAGI (reference sequence). CDR3 length: 13 residues. V gave up 10 bases and J gave up 3 bases, with 10 bases separating them. CDR3 region: CAIGQIYNSPLHF. The CDR3 coding sequence is TGTGCCATCGGACAAATCTATAATTCACCCCTCCACTTT.

The chain combines TRBV5-8 with TRBJ1-1; TRBD1 agrees at 7 bases. The germline V gene has CDR1 SGHTS and CDR2 YDEGEE. Trimming removed 7 bases from V and 0 bases from J; junction bases left unmatched: 9. The CDR3 loop spans 15 amino acids. The CDR3 bases are TGTGCCAGCCAAAGGGGGCAAAGGATGAACACTGAAGCTTTCTTT. As protein: CASQRGQRMNTEAFF.

The CDR3 protein is CSAETAYEQYF. CDR3 in DNA: TGCAGTGCTGAGACCGCTTACGAGCAGTACTTC. This rearrangement joins TRBV20-1 to TRBJ2-7; no clear D. The CDR3 length is 11 residues. The ends were cut back, 5 bases at V and 4 bases at J, with 9 bases in the middle. Germline values: CDR1 DFQATT, CDR2 SNEGSKA (reference sequence).

The chain has TRBV29-1 and TRBJ2-7; possible D gene TRBD1, 6 bases. Germline CDR1 reads SQVTM; CDR2 reads ANQGSEA. The CDR3 runs 12 residues. V was trimmed by 7 bases and J by 2 bases, leaving 12 bases between them. The CDR3 DNA sequence: TGCAGCGCCGCAGGGGACACCTACGAGCAGTACTTC. It specifies CSAAGDTYEQYF.

This clone was seen more than once but under ten times. The DNA of the CDR3 is TGTGCCAGCAGCCGACAGGGTGGGGACACTGAAGCTTTCTTT. Protein sequence: CASSRQGGDTEAFF. The gene calls are TRBV7-3 and TRBJ1-1, with 7 nucleotides matching TRBD1. V was clipped by 5 bases and J by 3 bases; unmatched bases: 6. The CDR3 has 14 residues. Germline loops: CDR1 SGHTA, CDR2 FQGTGA. The full variable domain, in which reference TRBV7-3 and TRBJ1-1 provide the parts outside the CDR3, is GAGVSQTPSNKVTEKGKYVELRCDPISGHTALYWYRQSLGQGPEFLIYFQGTGAADDSGLPNDRFFAVRPEGSVSTLKIQRTERGDSAVYLCASSRQGGDTEAFFGQGTRLTVV.

This chain connects TRBV9 to TRBJ2-1, with 7 bases identical to TRBD1. This CDR3 spans 14 amino acids. Germline V gene data show CDR1 as SGDLS and CDR2 as YYNGEE. V was clipped by 3 bases and J by 6 bases; unmatched bases: 6. CDR3 residues: CASSGRGSANEQFF. The CDR3 nucleotides are TGTGCCAGCAGCGGCAGGGGGTCCGCCAATGAGCAGTTCTTC.

V is TRBV3-1 (or the pseudogene TRBV3-2) and J is TRBJ1-6; D is ambiguous. This CDR3 contains 16 residues. Germline-derived CDR1 and CDR2 are LGHDT and YNNKEL (reference sequence). V lost 0 bases, J lost 8 bases, and 14 bases lay in between. The CDR3 here is CASSQEYSLRDSPLHF. The DNA of the CDR3 is TGTGCCAGCAGCCAAGAGTACAGCCTACGGGATTCACCCCTCCACTTT.

The chain links TRBV19 to TRBJ2-2; D not certain. The CDR3 runs to 13 residues. The V end was cut by 6 bases, the J end by 0 bases, with 5 bases between. Germline V gene data show CDR1 as LNHDA and CDR2 as SQIVND (reference sequence). As DNA, the CDR3 is TGTGCCAGTAGACGACCGAACACCGGGGAGCTGTTTTTT. Its protein product is CASRRPNTGELFF.

V usage is TRBV30 and J usage is TRBJ1-5; TRBD1 is a possible D gene (5 bases). Per germline, CDR1 GTSNPN and CDR2 SVGIG (reference sequence). The CDR3 runs to 15 residues. V was pared by 0 bases and J by 2 bases, with 11 bases between. As DNA, the CDR3 is TGTGCCTGGAGTGTCACAGGTACCGGCAATCAGCCCCAGCATTTT. This translates into CAWSVTGTGNQPQHF.

The chain combines TRBV2 with TRBJ1-4, with D perhaps matching TRBD1 (5 bases). The V end lost 6 bases, the J end lost 3 bases, and 11 bases lay between the germline ends. CDR3 length equals 14 residues. CDR1 SNHLY and CDR2 FYNNEI come from the germline V gene. CDR3 protein: CASRAGGANEKLFF. Written as DNA, the CDR3 is TGTGCCAGCAGGGCCGGGGGTGCTAATGAAAAACTGTTTTTT. The full variable domain, with the rest looked up from reference TRBV2 and TRBJ1-4, is EPEVTQTPSHQVTQMGQEVILRCVPISNHLYFYWYRQILGQKVEFLVSFYNNEISEKSEIFDDQFSVERPDGSNFTLKIRSTKLEDSAMYFCASRAGGANEKLFFGSGTQLSVL.

The chain uses TRBV7-6 and TRBJ2-2; D remains ambiguous. The germline V and J ends were trimmed by 0 bases and 6 bases, with 14 bases remaining between them. The CDR3 runs 16 residues. Germline-derived CDR1 and CDR2 are SGHVS and FNYEAQ. CDR3 bases: TGTGCCAGCAGCTTAGCGCGTAGCTGGGGTGCCGGGGAGCTGTTTTTT. As protein: CASSLARSWGAGELFF.

This chain uses TRBV7-2 with TRBJ2-7, with 11 bases identical to TRBD2. Trimming at V came to 5 bases and at J to 1 base, leaving 7 bases not matched to a gene. This CDR3 spans 16 amino acids. Germline V gene data show CDR1 as SGHTA and CDR2 as FQGNSA. The CDR3 is CASSLTSGGASYEQYF. For the CDR3, the DNA is TGTGCCAGCAGCCTCACTAGCGGGGGAGCGTCCTACGAGCAGTACTTC. Full variable domain (missing parts from reference TRBV7-2 and TRBJ2-7): GAGVSQSPSNKVTEKGKDVELRCDPISGHTALYWYRQSLGQGLEFLIYFQGNSAPDKSGLPSDRFSAERTGGSVSTLTIQRTQQEDSAVYLCASSLTSGGASYEQYFGPGTRLTVT.

The chain recombines TRBV18 with TRBJ1-1, with a tentative D call TRBD1 (5 bases). This CDR3 has 14 residues. Germline CDR1 is KGHSH and CDR2 is LQKENI. The V end was cut by 3 bases, the J end by 2 bases, with 10 bases between. CDR3 in DNA: TGTGCCAGCTCACCCCGGACAAGTAACACTGAAGCTTTCTTT. Translation: CASSPRTSNTEAFF.

V gene TRBV27 combines with J gene TRBJ2-5; 13 bases are a match to TRBD2. The CDR3 has 16 amino acids. Trimming took 5 bases from V and 1 from J; bases not matched to a gene: 4. Germline loops: CDR1 MNHEY, CDR2 SMNVEV (reference sequence). CDR3 DNA sequence: TGTGCCAGCAGTCCGAGACTAGCGGGGGGCCAAGAGACCCAGTACTTC. Protein: CASSPRLAGGQETQYF.

The CDR3 DNA reads TGTGCCTGGAAGTGGGGGGCCACTAATGAAAAACTGTTTTTT. Its protein product is CAWKWGATNEKLFF. The V call is TRBV30, the J call TRBJ1-4; D may be TRBD1 (6 bases). The length of the CDR3 is 14 residues. Germline loops: CDR1 GTSNPN, CDR2 SVGIG (reference sequence). V lost 4 bases, J lost 2 bases, and 11 bases lay in between.